Listed below are T cell receptor beta chains from one sample, sequenced in a study of TIL therapy for anti-PD-1-resistant metastatic lung cancer. Sequencing was performed with immunoSEQ multiplex PCR; in TCRdb, only in-frame clones are kept and a portion is missing. The sample lists 20,000 or so clones; 60% to 80% were seen once. This specimen consisted of blood, obtained at baseline. These receptor sequences come from a person between 25 and 79 years old with non-small cell lung cancer. The CDR3 runs from the conserved cysteine through the conserved F or W. Each record gives: V gene, D gene, J gene, clone size, CDR3 protein, CDR3 DNA. The D gene is left open where the match is weak. The size field is filled for only some rows; it gives once, few, many or a size class.

TRBV7-2	.	TRBJ1-2	.	CASSLGVGRANYGYTF	TGTGCCAGCAGCTTAGGTGTCGGGAGAGCTAACTATGGCTACACCTTC
TRBV2	TRBD1	TRBJ2-4	.	CASSGQGSGIQYF	TGTGCCAGCAGTGGACAGGGATCGGGCATTCAGTACTTC
TRBV4-3	TRBD2	TRBJ2-5	.	CASSQDVQRGALIEYF	TGCGCCAGCAGCCAAGATGTGCAGCGGGGGGCCCTAATTGAGTACTTC
TRBV18	.	TRBJ2-5	once	CASSPNSRGKEETQYF	TGTGCCAGCTCACCAAATTCACGGGGCAAAGAAGAGACCCAGTACTTC
TRBV2	.	TRBJ1-6	.	CASLRSSYNSPLHF	TGTGCCAGCTTACGGAGCTCCTATAATTCACCCCTCCACTTT
TRBV4-1	TRBD2	TRBJ2-1	once	CASSPGTSGTNEQFF	TGCGCCAGCAGCCCCGGGACTAGCGGAACCAATGAGCAGTTCTTC
TRBV29-1	.	TRBJ2-4	.	CSVGENIQYF	TGCAGCGTTGGGGAAAACATTCAGTACTTC
TRBV5-1	TRBD2	TRBJ2-7	.	CASRPGTSYEQYF	TGCGCCAGCAGGCCCGGGACTAGCTACGAGCAGTACTTC
TRBV6-6	TRBD2	TRBJ2-5	.	CASSPKTSGRRQETQYF	TGTGCCAGCAGTCCGAAGACTAGCGGGAGGCGGCAAGAGACCCAGTACTTC
TRBV7-9	.	TRBJ1-6	.	CASSLGSPLHF	TGTGCCAGCAGCTTAGGGTCACCCCTCCACTTT
TRBV5-1	TRBD2	TRBJ2-5	.	CASSLGLAGANQETQYF	TGCGCCAGCAGCTTGGGTCTAGCGGGGGCCAACCAAGAGACCCAGTACTTC
TRBV19	.	TRBJ2-1	.	CASSIVGNEQFF	TGTGCCAGTAGTATAGTTGGCAATGAGCAGTTCTTC
TRBV19	.	TRBJ1-5	.	CASKARDGSNQPQHF	TGTGCCAGTAAGGCCAGGGATGGAAGCAATCAGCCCCAGCATTTT
TRBV5-4	.	TRBJ1-6	few	CAAKTEYNSPLHF	TGTGCCGCAAAGACAGAATATAATTCACCCCTCCACTTT
TRBV20-1	.	TRBJ1-1	.	CSASADLSQGTPRAFF	TGCAGTGCTAGTGCTGATTTGAGCCAGGGCACTCCCCGAGCTTTCTTT
TRBV30	.	TRBJ1-4	.	CAWSVGGNEKLFF	TGTGCCTGGAGTGTGGGGGGGAATGAAAAACTGTTTTTT
TRBV6-5	.	TRBJ1-1	once	CASLSAEHPNTEAFF	TGTGCCAGCCTCTCTGCGGAACATCCGAACACTGAAGCTTTCTTT
TRBV5-1	.	TRBJ2-1	.	CASSLAPGSYNEQFF	TGCGCCAGCAGCTTGGCCCCAGGCTCCTACAATGAGCAGTTCTTC
TRBV7-2	TRBD2	TRBJ2-5	.	CASSWRGLALRGQETQYF	TGTGCCAGCAGCTGGCGGGGACTAGCGTTACGTGGCCAAGAGACCCAGTACTTC
TRBV4-3	.	TRBJ1-5	.	CASSPAGRGNQPQHF	TGCGCCAGCAGCCCTGCAGGAAGGGGCAATCAGCCCCAGCATTTT
TRBV24-1	.	TRBJ1-5	.	CATSDPGTEQPQHF	TGTGCCACCAGTGATCCGGGGACGGAGCAGCCCCAGCATTTT
TRBV9	TRBD2	TRBJ2-3	few	CASSVRSGGRADTQYF	TGTGCCAGCAGCGTACGGTCGGGAGGGAGGGCAGATACGCAGTATTTT
TRBV14	.	TRBJ2-1	few	CASSQEDSYNEQFF	TGTGCCAGCAGCCAAGAGGACTCGTACAATGAGCAGTTCTTC
TRBV5-1	.	TRBJ2-7	.	CASSLEPVGEQYF	TGCGCCAGCAGCTTGGAACCCGTCGGCGAGCAGTACTTC
TRBV28	TRBD1	TRBJ2-2	.	CASRPEGASTGELFF	TGTGCCAGCAGACCAGAGGGGGCAAGCACCGGGGAGCTGTTTTTT
TRBV6-5	TRBD1	TRBJ2-5	.	CATDPGQGAWTQYF	TGTGCCACGGACCCGGGACAGGGGGCTTGGACCCAGTACTTC
TRBV28	.	TRBJ2-2	once	CASKTNTGELFF	TGTGCCAGCAAAACGAACACCGGGGAGCTGTTTTTT
TRBV14	.	TRBJ1-4	few	CASSQDRVNEKLFF	TGTGCCAGCAGCCAAGACAGGGTTAATGAAAAACTGTTTTTT
TRBV7-8	.	TRBJ1-1	.	CASTKEMNTEAFF	TGTGCCAGCACGAAGGAGATGAACACTGAAGCTTTCTTT
TRBV30	.	TRBJ2-3	.	CAWGLELDTQYF	TGTGCCTGGGGACTTGAGTTGGATACGCAGTATTTT
TRBV7-2	.	TRBJ2-1	.	CASSPGHNNEQFF	TGTGCCAGCAGCCCCGGACACAACAATGAGCAGTTCTTC
TRBV7-2	.	TRBJ2-5	once	CASSTGYSETQYF	TGTGCCAGCAGCACAGGGTACTCAGAGACCCAGTACTTC
TRBV4-1	TRBD2	TRBJ2-4	.	CASSHASGRGAKNIQYF	TGCGCCAGCAGCCACGCTAGCGGGAGGGGGGCCAAAAACATTCAGTACTTC
TRBV27	.	TRBJ1-4	few	CASSFSHSFVTNEKLFF	TGTGCCAGCAGTTTTTCCCATAGTTTCGTTACTAATGAAAAACTGTTTTTT
TRBV3-1/TRBV3-2	.	TRBJ1-1	.	CASSPFRVPEAFF	TGTGCCAGCAGCCCATTCAGGGTTCCTGAAGCTTTCTTT
TRBV4-1	.	TRBJ1-3	.	CASSQGILRRNSGNTIYF	TGCGCCAGCAGCCAAGGAATACTGCGCAGGAACTCTGGAAACACCATATATTTT
TRBV12-3/TRBV12-4	.	TRBJ2-2	.	CASSEGTGELFF	TGTGCCAGCAGTGAAGGGACCGGGGAGCTGTTTTTT
TRBV2	.	TRBJ1-6	.	CASSGTQSSYNSPLHF	TGTGCCAGCTCCGGGACGCAAAGCTCCTATAATTCACCCCTCCACTTT
TRBV6-2/TRBV6-3	.	TRBJ2-5	.	CASSYQSGLTETQYF	TGTGCCAGCAGTTATCAGTCAGGGTTAACAGAGACCCAGTACTTC
TRBV5-1	TRBD1	TRBJ1-2	once	CASGQGAGVENYGYTF	TGCGCCAGCGGACAGGGGGCGGGTGTAGAGAATTATGGCTACACCTTC
TRBV6-5	.	TRBJ1-1	.	CASSFRAYTEAFF	TGTGCCAGCAGTTTCAGGGCCTACACTGAAGCTTTCTTT
TRBV14	TRBD2	TRBJ2-1	once	CASRLGGSSYNEQFF	TGTGCCAGCAGACTCGGGGGGAGCTCCTACAATGAGCAGTTCTTC
TRBV12-3/TRBV12-4	.	TRBJ1-6	.	CASSMYNSPLHF	TGTGCCAGCAGCATGTATAATTCACCCCTCCACTTT
TRBV5-1	TRBD2	TRBJ2-7	.	CASSLSVAGGSYEQYF	TGCGCCAGCAGCTTGTCGGTAGCGGGAGGGTCCTACGAGCAGTACTTC
TRBV4-3	TRBD2	TRBJ2-3	.	CASSQQRLAGADSTDTQYF	TGCGCCAGCAGCCAACAACGGCTAGCGGGGGCGGATAGCACAGATACGCAGTATTTT
TRBV6-5	.	TRBJ2-2	.	CASRDQNTGELFF	TGTGCCAGCAGAGACCAGAACACCGGGGAGCTGTTTTTT
TRBV5-1	.	TRBJ1-6	.	CASARSLEMGSPLHF	TGCGCCAGCGCCCGGTCATTGGAGATGGGCTCACCCCTCCACTTT
TRBV7-9	TRBD2	TRBJ2-7	medium-sized	CASSLALAGGNYEQYF	TGTGCCAGCAGCTTAGCTTTAGCGGGAGGGAATTACGAGCAGTACTTC
TRBV6-5	TRBD1	TRBJ2-3	.	CASTTGATDTQYF	TGTGCCAGCACTACAGGGGCCACAGATACGCAGTATTTT
TRBV30	.	TRBJ1-2	few	CAWSVSPGGGYGYTF	TGTGCCTGGAGTGTAAGTCCCGGGGGAGGCTATGGCTACACCTTC
TRBV12-3/TRBV12-4	TRBD2	TRBJ2-3	.	CASSLRGADTQYF	TGTGCCAGCAGTTTACGGGGGGCAGATACGCAGTATTTT
TRBV12-1	.	TRBJ1-1	.	CASSVDLNTEAFF	TGTGCCAGCAGCGTCGATCTGAACACTGAAGCTTTCTTT
TRBV24-1	TRBD1	TRBJ2-5	.	CATSEWPGQKETQYF	TGTGCCACCAGTGAATGGCCGGGACAGAAAGAGACCCAGTACTTC